The present entry profiles one TCR beta chain with its context. This sample was included in a study of blood T cell repertoires in COVID-19. Germline CDR1 MGHRA, CDR2 YSYEKL. The CDR3 loop spans 15 amino acids. The trim removed 5 bases at V and 1 base at J, leaving 5 bases unmatched. Only in-frame clones appear in the TCRdb table, and some are missing; sequencing was by immunoSEQ multiplex PCR. The sample includes roughly 200,000 clones, 89% of them seen just once. The sequenced sample was PBMCs or T cells enriched from blood (not recorded which). The clonotype comes from a woman in her 40s with acute COVID-19. The chain joins TRBV4-1 to TRBJ2-3; 8 positions agree with TRBD2. The CDR3 DNA reads as TGCGCCAGCAGCAAACTAGCGGAGGGCACAGATACGCAGTATTTT. Amino acid sequence: CASSKLAEGTDTQYF.